A single sample gave rise to the 31 T cell receptor beta chains below, sequenced in a study of shared clonotypes between healthy human individuals. The naive CD8 fraction comprised CD45RO-negative cells positively selected for CCR7 and excluded terminally differentiated effector memory CD45RA+ cells. TCRdb's table, derived via immunoSEQ multiplex PCR, lists solely in-frame clones and lacks some. The table shows about 2,100,000 clones, with about 92% occurring only once. The sequencing input was naive CD8+ T cells from PBMCs. All receptors derive from a man younger than 35 in good health. Some clones in this sample may be carry-over from other donors' samples.

The V call is TRBV10-3, the J call TRBJ2-2; a possible D gene is TRBD2 (5 bases). The germline V gene has CDR1 ENHRY and CDR2 SYGVKD. The CDR3 sequence is 14 residues long. V was clipped by 8 bases and J by 1 base, with 11 bases between them. The CDR3 here is CAIGVGGNTGELFF. CDR3 coding DNA: TGTGCCATCGGTGTTGGAGGGAACACCGGGGAGCTGTTTTTT.

This chain joins TRBV10-3 and TRBJ2-1; D is undetermined. Deletions cut 3 bases from V and 5 bases from J, with 5 bases between. The CDR3 is 12 amino acids. Germline-derived CDR1 and CDR2 are ENHRY and SYGVKD. CDR3 in amino acids: CAISDLDNEQFF. CDR3 DNA: TGTGCCATCAGTGATTTGGACAATGAGCAGTTCTTC.

This chain links TRBV9 with TRBJ1-1; maybe TRBD1 (5 bases). V gave up 7 bases and J gave up 1 base, with 17 bases separating them. Per the germline V gene, CDR1 is SGDLS and CDR2 is YYNGEE. This CDR3 is 15 amino acids long. In DNA, the CDR3 is TGTGCCAGCGTGCCTTGGGTGACAGCGAACACTGAAGCTTTCTTT. Encoded protein: CASVPWVTANTEAFF.

V is TRBV4-1 and J is TRBJ2-5; D is undetermined. Germline V gene lookup returns CDR1 MGHRA and CDR2 YSYEKL. The CDR3 length is 13 residues. The V end lost 4 bases, the J end lost 1 base, and 7 bases lay between the germline ends. The CDR3 protein is CASSLRLQETQYF. The CDR3 DNA reads as TGCGCCAGCAGCCTCCGCCTCCAAGAGACCCAGTACTTC.

V gene TRBV28 combines with J gene TRBJ2-1; D is uncertain. Germline V CDR1 and CDR2: MDHEN, SYDVKM. CDR3 length equals 13 residues. Trimming left V 3 bases short and J 6 bases short, with 9 bases between. This CDR3 is CASSLQSSNEQFF. Here the CDR3 DNA reads TGTGCCAGCAGTTTGCAATCTAGCAATGAGCAGTTCTTC.

The chain carries TRBV4-1 and TRBJ2-2, with D unclear. Looked up from germline, CDR1 is MGHRA and CDR2 is YSYEKL. Trimming took off 0 bases at V and 8 bases at J, with 10 bases between the two ends. The CDR3 covers 14 residues. CDR3 DNA: TGCGCCAGCAGCCAAGATTTGGCGACGGGGGAGCTGTTTTTT. Its protein is CASSQDLATGELFF.

This chain joins TRBV28 and TRBJ1-5, with 9 bases that match TRBD1. V was clipped by 5 bases and J by 6 bases; unmatched bases: 5. Germline lookup yields CDR1 MDHEN and CDR2 SYDVKM. The CDR3 spans 14 residues. The CDR3 sequence: CASSVGQGFQPQHF. CDR3 DNA: TGTGCCAGCAGTGTGGGACAGGGTTTTCAGCCCCAGCATTTT.

As regards this clone: Other DNA sequences of this sample code for an identical CDR3. The CDR3 protein is CASSDSGEQFF. In DNA, the CDR3 is TGTGCCAGCAGTGACTCGGGGGAGCAGTTCTTC. The chain employs TRBV6-4 and TRBJ2-1; no reliable D call. Germline assignment: CDR1 MRHNA and CDR2 SNTAGT. The V end lost 0 bases, the J end lost 10 bases, and 4 bases lay between the germline ends. The CDR3 extends over 11 amino acids.

V gene TRBV2 combines with J gene TRBJ1-5, with TRBD1 as a possible D gene (6 bases). Germline V gene sequence: CDR1 SNHLY, CDR2 FYNNEI. The V end was cut by 5 bases, the J end by 5 bases, with 13 bases between. The CDR3 has 14 residues. In nucleotides, the CDR3 is TGTGCCAGCAGTCGCGGACAGACCTATCAGCCCCAGCATTTT. Its protein is CASSRGQTYQPQHF. Variable domain in full (rest from reference TRBV2 and TRBJ1-5): EPEVTQTPSHQVTQMGQEVILRCVPISNHLYFYWYRQILGQKVEFLVSFYNNEISEKSEIFDDQFSVERPDGSNFTLKIRSTKLEDSAMYFCASSRGQTYQPQHFGDGTRLSIL.

The rearrangement joins TRBV7-4 to TRBJ2-5; 8 bases line up with TRBD1. Germline CDR1 is SGHVT and CDR2 is SQSDAQ. J was trimmed by 4 bases and V by 4 bases; bases with no gene match: 17. The CDR3 has 18 amino acids. The CDR3 DNA reads TGTGCCAGCAGCTGGGGGAGCCGACAGGGGCGGTTGTCAGAGACCCAGTACTTC. The encoded protein is CASSWGSRQGRLSETQYF. The whole variable domain, remainder taken from reference TRBV7-4 and TRBJ2-5, is GAGVSQSPRYKVAKRGRDVALRCDSISGHVTLYWYRQTLGQGSEVLTYSQSDAQRDKSGRPSGRFSAERPERSVSTLKIQRTEQGDSAVYLCASSWGSRQGRLSETQYFGPGTRLLVL.

The rearrangement uses TRBV9 and TRBJ2-1, with 12 bases aligning to TRBD1. The V gene's germline CDR1 is SGDLS and CDR2 YYNGEE. The CDR3 covers 17 residues. V shed 3 bases and J 7 bases; nucleotides not matched to a gene: 11. The CDR3, as DNA: TGTGCCAGCAGCGAGGGTAGGGGACAGGGGGCGCGGAATGAGCAGTTCTTC. Amino acid sequence: CASSEGRGQGARNEQFF.

CDR3 in amino acids: CASSPPEPYSNQPQHF. CDR3 bases: TGTGCCAGCAGTCCCCCCGAGCCGTATAGCAATCAGCCCCAGCATTTT. This chain links TRBV28 with TRBJ1-5; D gene uncertain. This CDR3 contains 16 residues. The germline CDR1 and CDR2 sequences are MDHEN and SYDVKM. V lost 5 bases, J lost 0 bases, and 14 bases lay in between.

The chain joins TRBV11-2 to TRBJ2-1, with TRBD2 as a possible D gene (5 bases). Trimming removed 3 bases from V and 0 bases from J, with 12 bases in between. CDR1 is SGHAT, CDR2 FQNNGV, per germline. This CDR3 has 16 amino acids. The CDR3 protein is CASSFKAVSSYNEQFF. CDR3 DNA: TGTGCCAGCAGCTTCAAAGCGGTAAGCTCCTACAATGAGCAGTTCTTC.

The V call is TRBV11-2, the J call TRBJ1-1, with TRBD1 as a possible D gene (5 bases). Germline V gene data show CDR1 as SGHAT and CDR2 as FQNNGV. The CDR3 is 15 residues long. Trimming pared 0 bases from V and 3 bases from J, leaving 11 bases between. The CDR3 DNA reads TGTGCCAGCAGCTTAGATGGCAGGGCGTACACTGAAGCTTTCTTT. Encoded protein: CASSLDGRAYTEAFF.

This chain connects TRBV7-9 to TRBJ2-2; TRBD2 might be the D (6 bases). The germline gives CDR1 SEHNR, CDR2 FQNEAQ (reference sequence). The CDR3 contains 14 residues. With 7 bases removed from V and 2 bases from J, the gap between germline ends came to 11 bases. The CDR3 loop is CASMAGRNTGELFF. Here the CDR3 DNA reads TGTGCCAGCATGGCGGGAAGAAACACCGGGGAGCTGTTTTTT.

This clone has just one count. The V and J genes are TRBV10-1 and TRBJ1-1; D is undetermined. V lost 6 bases and J 1 base, leaving 9 bases between the germline ends. CDR1 and CDR2 from the germline V gene are WNHNN and SYGVQD (reference sequence). This CDR3 is built from 13 residues. Here the CDR3 reads CASRAGRNTEAFF. In DNA form, the CDR3 reads TGCGCCAGCAGGGCGGGGAGGAACACTGAAGCTTTCTTT.

The chain uses TRBV7-9 and TRBJ1-2, with 8 bases identical to TRBD1. Germline values: CDR1 SEHNR, CDR2 FQNEAQ (reference sequence). Trimming cost V 1 base and J 7 bases; bases outside gene matches: 8. The CDR3 spans 15 residues. The DNA of the CDR3 is TGTGCCAGCAGCTTAGTCATCGGACAGGGACCTGGCTACACCTTC. This encodes CASSLVIGQGPGYTF.

The CDR3 loop is CASRIREFLETQYF. CDR3 nucleotides: TGTGCCAGCAGGATCAGGGAGTTCCTAGAGACCCAGTACTTC. The chain recombines TRBV6-5 with TRBJ2-5; tentatively, D is TRBD1 or TRBD2 (5 bases each). There are 14 residues in the CDR3. The germline gives CDR1 MNHEY, CDR2 SVGAGI. The V and J ends lost 6 bases and 4 bases respectively, with 15 bases between them.

The rearrangement uses TRBV4-1 and TRBJ2-7; D is unclear. V lost 1 base to trimming and J lost 7 bases, with 11 bases between them. The CDR3 spans 13 residues. Germline lookup yields CDR1 MGHRA and CDR2 YSYEKL. Written as DNA, the CDR3 is TGCGCCAGCAGCCAAGCCCCGTCCAGTGAGCAGTACTTC. Protein sequence: CASSQAPSSEQYF.

CDR3: CASSSARGGRDNEQFF. The CDR3, as DNA: TGTGCCAGCAGCTCCGCCCGTGGGGGGAGGGACAATGAGCAGTTCTTC. J is TRBJ2-1 and V is TRBV7-9; TRBD2 agrees at 7 bases. CDR3 length: 16 amino acids. Trimming at V came to 4 bases and at J to 5 bases, leaving 11 bases not matched to a gene. CDR1 is SEHNR, CDR2 FQNEAQ, per germline (reference sequence).

The chain joins TRBV21-1 to TRBJ2-3; the D call TRBD2 from the table was never checked on the DNA. TRBV21-1 constitutes a pseudogene. The CDR3 loop spans 16 amino acids. This CDR3 is CASSLVLAGGTDTQYF. The CDR3 DNA sequence: TGTGCCAGCAGTCTAGTATTAGCGGGGGGCACAGATACGCAGTATTTT.

The chain uses TRBV5-4 and TRBJ1-1; a weak D match, TRBD1 (6 bases). V was trimmed by 2 bases and J by 1 base, leaving 9 bases between them. Germline CDR1 and CDR2: SGHNT and YYREEE (reference sequence). This CDR3 is built from 14 residues. CDR3 loop: CASSFKGGNTEAFF. The CDR3 DNA follows: TGTGCCAGCAGCTTCAAGGGGGGGAACACTGAAGCTTTCTTT.

Written as DNA, the CDR3 is TGTGCCAGTAGTATCGTGCCGAGGGATACGCAGTATTTT. As protein: CASSIVPRDTQYF. This rearrangement joins TRBV19 to TRBJ2-3; unclear D gene. The CDR3 has 13 amino acids. The V and J ends lost 3 bases and 6 bases respectively, with 10 bases between them. Germline CDR1 LNHDA, CDR2 SQIVND (reference sequence).

This clone has a handful of counts. Other nucleotide sequences in the sample specify the same CDR3. J is TRBJ2-1 and V is TRBV27, with TRBD2 identical over 7 bases. Germline V CDR1 and CDR2: MNHEY, SMNVEV (reference sequence). The J segment lost 2 bases and the V segment lost 2 bases, leaving 3 bases of the junction unmatched. The CDR3 has 15 residues. The CDR3 DNA sequence: TGTGCCAGCAGTTTAAGCGGGGTCCCCTACAATGAGCAGTTCTTC. Translating it yields CASSLSGVPYNEQFF.

The rearrangement links TRBV28 to TRBJ2-7; D call uncertain. Trimming pared 7 bases from V and 0 bases from J, leaving 4 bases between. This CDR3 spans 11 amino acids. Germline values: CDR1 MDHEN, CDR2 SYDVKM. The CDR3 loop reads CASKSSYEQYF. The CDR3 bases are TGTGCCAGCAAGAGCTCCTACGAGCAGTACTTC.

As to this clone: The same CDR3 is also encoded by other DNA sequences in this sample. V and J are TRBV6-5 and TRBJ1-1, with TRBD1 identical over 9 bases. The V gene end was trimmed by 0 bases and the J gene end by 3 bases; junction bases not matched to a gene: 2. CDR3 length: 15 amino acids. The V gene's germline CDR1 is MNHEY and CDR2 SVGAGI. This chain's CDR3 is CASSYSGQGYTEAFF. CDR3 DNA sequence: TGTGCCAGCAGTTACTCGGGACAGGGATACACTGAAGCTTTCTTT.

This clone has a single count. V and J are TRBV7-9 and TRBJ1-6; D is unclear. Trimming removed 10 bases from V and 10 bases from J, with 20 bases in between. There are 14 residues in the CDR3. CDR1 SEHNR and CDR2 FQNEAQ come from the germline V gene (reference sequence). The CDR3 loop reads CATAAEAGRSPLHF. DNA for the CDR3: TGTGCCACCGCGGCGGAGGCAGGTAGATCACCCCTCCACTTT.

Notes on this clone: Other DNA variants within this sample encode the same CDR3. The chain employs TRBV6-5 and TRBJ2-3; TRBD2 might be the D (6 bases). The CDR3 has 13 residues. Germline V gene data show CDR1 as MNHEY and CDR2 as SVGAGI. The V gene lost 2 bases and the J gene lost 3 bases, with 6 bases spanning the gap. The DNA for the CDR3 is TGTGCCAGCAGTTACCGGGGGACAGATACGCAGTATTTT. Encoded protein: CASSYRGTDTQYF.

Here the CDR3 reads CASSLKRELNYEQFF. CDR3 sequence (DNA): TGTGCCAGCAGCTTGAAGCGGGAACTTAACTATGAGCAGTTCTTC. J is TRBJ2-1 and V is TRBV5-4; 7 bases line up with TRBD2. Losses at the gene ends were 1 base for V and 8 bases for J; bases not matched to a gene: 9. Germline V gene data show CDR1 as SGHNT and CDR2 as YYREEE (reference sequence). The CDR3 loop spans 15 amino acids.

The V gene is TRBV7-9, the J gene TRBJ1-2; weak D call: TRBD1 (6 bases). This CDR3 contains 15 residues. Between the trimmed V and J ends, which lost 0 bases and 4 bases, there was a span of 12 bases. From germline, CDR1 is SEHNR and CDR2 FQNEAQ (reference sequence). CDR3 DNA sequence: TGTGCCAGCAGCTTAGCAGGACAGATGCTCTATGGCTACACCTTC. This codes for CASSLAGQMLYGYTF.

V and J are TRBV2 and TRBJ2-7; D might be TRBD1 (6 bases). CDR3 size: 13 residues. V lost 8 bases to trimming and J lost 0 bases, with 11 bases between them. Per germline, CDR1 SNHLY and CDR2 FYNNEI. CDR3 nucleotide sequence: TGTGCCAGCCTTGGGGGCAACTCCTACGAGCAGTACTTC. This gives the protein CASLGGNSYEQYF.